This TCR beta chain was captured in a study of CD8+CD57+ T cells in acquired aplastic anemia listed by TCRdb under 2018. Turning to the overall study: A mean of approximately 3 ug of DNA, ranging from about 0.2 to 27.4 ug, was extracted from sorted CD4+ and CD8+ cells. A CD8+CD57+ expansion meant a frequency higher than the mean frequency seen in healthy subjects. The paper as a whole reports these results and caveats: Between patients and healthy controls, no significant difference in CD8+ Simpson's diversity was found (P=0.060). Over 25 CD8+ CDR3 sequences were found in both patients and controls but appeared to be highly expressed in patients and within the immunodominant clones of the patients.

Patients chosen for sequencing had shown expansion of CD8+CD57+ cells by flow cytometry. Every patient had a diagnosis of severe acquired aplastic anemia based on International Study of Aplastic Anemia and Agranulocytosis and Camitta criteria. No therapy had been received by the patients at the time of blood sampling. The study deep-sequenced TCR repertoires of sorted CD4+ and CD8+ blood T cells from severe aplastic anemia patients and healthy subjects. Patients were enrolled under clinicaltrials.gov protocols 00001620, 01623167, 00001397, 00071045, 00081523 and 00961064 in the USA. Ficoll-Paque density gradient centrifugation was used to isolate peripheral blood mononuclear cells. CD4+ and CD8+ T cells were sorted by FACS or magnetic beads before DNA extraction. The CDR3 has 15 amino acids, counting the end cysteine and phenylalanine. The read is trimmed to its CDR3 DNA, 45 bases read in frame from base 1. V loses 2 bases at its end and J loses 8 bases; junction bases beyond the gene matches: 5. CDR1 and CDR2 (ENHRY, SYGVKD) derive from the germline V gene.

Profiling of TCR beta VDJ combinations and CDR3 sequences used genomic DNA as the template. An Illumina HiSeq 2000 was the platform used for TCR repertoire sequencing. Per the original workflow: Repertoire assessment relied on Simpson's diversity index, CDR3 size and DJ length profiles, and TRBV/TRBJ rearrangement plots. The immunodominant clone was defined as the most abundant DNA sequence in deep sequencing data. CDR3 amino acid sequences were checked for sharing across subjects and were also compared against the VDJdb database and published repertoires. TCRdb reworked the public reads: Q25 trimming with fastp, MiXCR clone assembly, productive beta chains retained. Each CDR3 protein gets just one entry, which takes the most common genes and DNA from the rows behind it. The V and J calls and clone size are TCRdb's, not the authors'. In all, the sample holds 150,000 to 200,000 distinct CDR3 sequences, and roughly half of those were seen once. The ten largest clones take up 1.8% of the sample.

In the case of this clonotype: The clone's antigen remains unknown. No much larger clone exists at a distance of one base, and base qualities are not known.

The sample comprised sorted CD4+, CD8+, or CD8+CD57+ T cells (not recorded which) from PBMCs. The sequence joins TRBV10-3 to TRBJ1-6, with 8 junctional bases fitting TRBD1. The TCR originated in a human donor with aplastic anemia. The base sequence is TGTGCCATCAGTGAGGGGTCGACAGGGGATTCACCCCTCCACTTT. It translates as CAISEGSTGDSPLHF.